These T cell receptor beta chains were read from a single sample in a study of T-cell memory formation after mild COVID-19. A single record per CDR3 protein comes from TCRdb applying MiXCR to the 5' RACE reads. This sample has under 650,000 distinct CDR3 sequences, with over 15% found just once. The sequencing input was PBMCs or a T cell subset sorted from them (not recorded which). The source of these receptors is an adult woman who had mild COVID-19 (a few samples of this study predate the infection). Cell type and time point are not known. The CDR3 runs from the conserved cysteine through the conserved F or W. D genes are given only for firm matches. The size entry is marked missing in some rows and otherwise reads once, few, many or a size class.

j_gene,d_gene,abundance,v_gene,CDR3nt,CDR3aa
TRBJ2-7,NA,few,TRBV7-9,TGTGCCAGCAGCTTTGGCTACTCTCCGACCTACGAGCAGTACTTC,CASSFGYSPTYEQYF
TRBJ2-2,NA,few,TRBV6-5,TGTGCCAGCAGCGGCAGGGTGGCCGGGGAGCTGTTTTTT,CASSGRVAGELFF
TRBJ2-3,NA,few,TRBV15,TGTGCCACCAGCAGACCACAAGACAGCACAGATACGCAGTATTTT,CATSRPQDSTDTQYF
TRBJ1-2,NA,NA,TRBV30,TGTGCCTGGATTGGGCGGCCGTATGGCTACACCTTC,CAWIGRPYGYTF
TRBJ1-5,TRBD1,NA,TRBV20-1,TGCAGTGCTAGAGAGGGATTGGACAGGGGGAATCAGCCCCAGCATTTT,CSAREGLDRGNQPQHF
TRBJ1-4,NA,NA,TRBV5-5,TGTGCCAGCAGCCGGGGACACCTGGCAGGAGAAAAACTGTTTTTT,CASSRGHLAGEKLFF
TRBJ2-7,TRBD2,NA,TRBV12-3/TRBV12-4,TGTGCCAGCAGTGCGGGGACTAGCGGGAGATCCTACGAGCAGTACTTC,CASSAGTSGRSYEQYF
TRBJ2-4,TRBD1,NA,TRBV2,TGTGCCAGCAGAGGAACGGACAGGGGGCGGGACATTCAGTACTTC,CASRGTDRGRDIQYF
TRBJ1-5,NA,once,TRBV20-1,TGCAGTGCCAACCGGGACCCGAATAGCAATCAGCCCCAGCATTTT,CSANRDPNSNQPQHF
TRBJ2-7,NA,few,TRBV5-4,TGTGCCAGCAGCCAGGACAGCTCCCAAATCTACGAGCAGTACTTC,CASSQDSSQIYEQYF
TRBJ2-3,NA,few,TRBV2,TGTGCCAGCAGTGAGTGGCTAGCTGGCATCGATACGCAGTATTTT,CASSEWLAGIDTQYF
TRBJ1-5,TRBD1,NA,TRBV29-1,TGCAGCGTTGAGGGACAGGGGGGCTCGGGTCAGCCCCAGCATTTT,CSVEGQGGSGQPQHF
TRBJ1-2,NA,NA,TRBV20-1,TGCAGTTCCACCCCGGGCTCCTATGGCTACACCTTC,CSSTPGSYGYTF
TRBJ2-7,NA,NA,TRBV12-3/TRBV12-4,TGTGCCAGCGCCCTGACAGTTGAAGGCGGGCAGTACTTC,CASALTVEGGQYF
TRBJ2-1,TRBD2,few,TRBV9,TGTGCCAGCAGCGTAGGAGGCCTAGCGGGAATCAACAATGAGCAGTTCTTC,CASSVGGLAGINNEQFF
TRBJ2-3,NA,few,TRBV6-5,TGTGCCAGCAGCTCCTTGCGGGACACAGATACGCAGTATTTT,CASSSLRDTDTQYF
TRBJ1-6,NA,once,TRBV12-3/TRBV12-4,TGTGCCAGCAGTTTAGCAGGCAGAGGTTCACCCCTCCACTTT,CASSLAGRGSPLHF
TRBJ2-7,TRBD1,NA,TRBV19,TGTGCCAGTAGTACCAGACAGGGAAGCGAGCAGTACTTC,CASSTRQGSEQYF
TRBJ2-5,NA,few,TRBV12-3/TRBV12-4,TGTGCCAGCAGTTCGTATACGGGAGCGGGAGAGACCCAGTACTTC,CASSSYTGAGETQYF
TRBJ2-2,TRBD1,many,TRBV7-3,TGTGCCAGCAGCTTAAGAGGACAGGCGGGCAAGTCGATGGCCGGGGAGCTGTTTTTT,CASSLRGQAGKSMAGELFF
TRBJ1-2,TRBD1,many,TRBV29-1,TGCAGCGTTGAGGGGACAGGGCGAACTGATTATGGCTACACCTTC,CSVEGTGRTDYGYTF
TRBJ2-1,TRBD2,few,TRBV11-2,TGTGCCAGCAGCTTAGAGGGGGCGGGGATAGCGGGGTACAATGAGCAGTTCTTC,CASSLEGAGIAGYNEQFF
TRBJ2-5,NA,NA,TRBV6-2/TRBV6-3,TGTGCCAGCAATGGGCGGAAACAAGAGACCCAGTACTTC,CASNGRKQETQYF
TRBJ1-4,NA,few,TRBV9,TGTGCCAGCAGCGTAAACGTTGGGCCGAATGAAAAACTGTTTTTT,CASSVNVGPNEKLFF
TRBJ2-7,TRBD1,few,TRBV15,TGTGCCACCAGCAGAGATCCTGGGACAGGGAGCTACGAGCAGTACTTC,CATSRDPGTGSYEQYF
TRBJ2-3,TRBD2,few,TRBV15,TGTGCCACCAGCAGAGACCCAAGGGAAGGAGGACTAGCGGGGGAATGGAGCACAGATACGCAGTATTTT,CATSRDPREGGLAGEWSTDTQYF
TRBJ2-2,NA,few,TRBV3-1,TGTGCCAGCAGCCAAGATAACCGGGGGCGAATTGGCCGGGAGCTGTTTTTT,CASSQDNRGRIGRELFF
TRBJ2-6,TRBD1,NA,TRBV12-3/TRBV12-4,TGTGCCAGCAGCCGCCGGACAGGTGGGGCCAACGTCCTGACTTTC,CASSRRTGGANVLTF
TRBJ1-1,NA,NA,TRBV7-2,TGTGCCAGCAGCTTAGACCCAGGGGTGGCCAACACTGAAGCTTTCTTT,CASSLDPGVANTEAFF
TRBJ2-1,TRBD2,many,TRBV27,TGTGCCAGCAGCCAGGGACTAGCGTCCTACAATGAGCAGTTCTTC,CASSQGLASYNEQFF
TRBJ2-5,TRBD2,few,TRBV20-1,TGCAGTGCTAGAGTAGCGACTAGCGGCGAAGAGACCCAGTACTTC,CSARVATSGEETQYF
TRBJ2-3,TRBD2,few,TRBV5-8,TGTGCCAGCAGCGGAGGGACTAGCGGGTTCACAGATACGCAGTATTTT,CASSGGTSGFTDTQYF
TRBJ2-3,NA,few,TRBV7-7,TGTGCTAGCAGCTTACACCCTTCAAGCACAGATACGCAGTATTTT,CASSLHPSSTDTQYF
TRBJ2-1,TRBD2,many,TRBV6-5,TGTGCCAGCAGTTACTCGGCTAGCGGGACCTACAATGAGCAGTTCTTC,CASSYSASGTYNEQFF
TRBJ2-1,NA,NA,TRBV19,TGTGCCAGTAGTCCTCAGGGAGCACTGGAGCAGTTCTTC,CASSPQGALEQFF
TRBJ2-3,NA,NA,TRBV12-3/TRBV12-4,TGTGCCAGCAGGCACCTAGTGTTATCCACAGATACGCAGTATTTT,CASRHLVLSTDTQYF
TRBJ1-4,NA,NA,TRBV5-1,TGCGCCAGCAGCCTAACTAGACAGGATGAAAAACTGTTTTTT,CASSLTRQDEKLFF
TRBJ1-5,NA,NA,TRBV6-6,TGTGCCAGCAGTTACAACGGAGGTTATGGTATAGAGCCCCAGCATTTT,CASSYNGGYGIEPQHF
TRBJ2-1,NA,NA,TRBV29-1,TGCAGCGTTGAAGCGGAGAGAGGGCAGAACACACCGGATGAGCAGTTCTTC,CSVEAERGQNTPDEQFF